Below, 14 T cell receptor beta chains from the same sample are listed, as sequenced in a study of human T cells and chemical hapten exposure. MiXCR was run by TCRdb on the RACE reads, yielding one entry per CDR3 protein. The sample includes more than 110,000 distinct CDR3 sequences, over 9.5% of them seen just once. Time point here: patch test 2, 6 weeks after DPC sensitization. Specified treatment: therapeutic diphenylcyclopropenone sensitization with weekly scalp DPC. The source was whole blood, collected in connection with sensitization to the hapten diphenylcyclopropenone (DPC). The receptors were sampled from a woman aged 45-60 years with alopecia areata. Some clones in this sample may be carry-over from other donors' samples.

This clonotype was observed at least ten times. The rearrangement joins TRBV14 to TRBJ2-1; D not resolved. Germline lookup yields CDR1 SGHDN and CDR2 FVKESK. The CDR3 runs to 12 residues. V lost 1 base, J lost 8 bases, and 6 bases lay in between. The CDR3: CASSQGVHEQFF. The CDR3 DNA follows: TGTGCCAGCAGCCAAGGTGTCCATGAGCAGTTCTTC.

The sample holds many counts of this clonotype. This rearrangement joins TRBV7-3 to TRBJ1-6; unclear D gene. Germline V gives CDR1 SGHTA, CDR2 FQGTGA. V was clipped by 4 bases and J by 7 bases, with 5 bases between them. The CDR3 contains 12 residues. This CDR3 reads CASSYGNSPLHF. The CDR3 DNA sequence: TGTGCCAGCAGCTACGGGAATTCACCCCTCCACTTT. Together with reference TRBV7-3 and TRBJ1-6, the CDR3 gives the full variable domain: GAGVSQTPSNKVTEKGKYVELRCDPISGHTALYWYRQSLGQGPEFLIYFQGTGAADDSGLPNDRFFAVRPEGSVSTLKIQRTERGDSAVYLCASSYGNSPLHFGNGTRLTVT.

The CDR3 nucleotides are TGTGCCAGTGGGGCCAGGGGGGCAGATACGCAGTATTTT. Amino acids: CASGARGADTQYF. The chain employs TRBV2 and TRBJ2-3; D perhaps matches TRBD1 (7 bases). The V gene lost 9 bases and the J gene lost 4 bases, with 14 bases spanning the gap. Germline CDR1 SNHLY, CDR2 FYNNEI. The CDR3 totals 13 residues.

There are many counts of this clonotype. V gene TRBV24-1 combines with J gene TRBJ2-1; 11 positions match TRBD2. This CDR3 is 15 amino acids long. With 5 bases clipped from V and 2 bases from J, the junction kept 1 base outside the gene matches. Germline lookup yields CDR1 KGHDR and CDR2 SFDVKD. The CDR3 bases are TGTGCCACCAGTGGACTAGCGGGACCCTACAATGAGCAGTTCTTC. Its translation: CATSGLAGPYNEQFF.

This clonotype appeared many times. This chain joins TRBV12-3 or TRBV12-4 and TRBJ1-1; D gene unclear. V was clipped by 6 bases and J by 1 base, with 6 bases between them. The CDR3 covers 12 residues. The CDR3: CASRAANTEAFF. The CDR3 nucleotides read TGTGCCAGCAGAGCCGCGAACACTGAAGCTTTCTTT.

The chain carries TRBV11-3 and TRBJ2-1, with D maybe TRBD2 (6 bases). V was trimmed by 4 bases and J by 1 base, leaving 11 bases between them. In germline, CDR1 is SGHNT, CDR2 YENEEA. The CDR3 is 15 residues long. The CDR3 DNA follows: TGTGCCAGCAGCTACGGAGCGGGTTCCTACAATGAGCAGTTCTTC. Its protein is CASSYGAGSYNEQFF.

This sequence joins TRBV28 and TRBJ1-1; D might be TRBD1 (6 bases). The CDR3 covers 14 residues. V lost 1 base to trimming and J lost 7 bases, with 13 bases between them. Germline CDR1 and CDR2: MDHEN and SYDVKM. The CDR3 protein is CASSLFTGTLEAFF. In DNA form, the CDR3 reads TGTGCCAGCAGTTTATTTACTGGGACACTTGAAGCTTTCTTT.

V gene TRBV5-6 combines with J gene TRBJ2-1; 8 bases map to TRBD2. With V trimmed by 2 bases and J by 7 bases, 11 bases remained unmatched. The CDR3 is made up of 16 amino acids. CDR1 and CDR2 from the germline V gene are SGHDT and YYEEEE. CDR3 residues: CASSFLAGIPLNEQFF. CDR3 sequence (DNA): TGTGCCAGCAGCTTTCTAGCGGGTATCCCTCTGAATGAGCAGTTCTTC.

This clonotype showed up many times. The chain combines TRBV29-1 with TRBJ2-1, with 7 bases fitting TRBD1. Looked up from germline, CDR1 is SQVTM and CDR2 is ANQGSEA. The CDR3 sequence is 13 residues long. Trimming removed 8 bases from V and 0 bases from J; junction bases left unmatched: 4. The CDR3 reads CSTRQGSYNEQFF. The CDR3 coding sequence is TGCAGCACCCGACAGGGCTCCTACAATGAGCAGTTCTTC.

There are many counts of this clonotype. The genes are TRBV29-1 and TRBJ2-7; 9 nucleotides line up with TRBD1. The germline V gene has CDR1 SQVTM and CDR2 ANQGSEA. Trimming cost V 5 bases and J 3 bases; bases outside gene matches: 8. This CDR3 is built from 14 residues. The CDR3 here is CSVRGGTGLYEQYF. In DNA form, the CDR3 reads TGCAGCGTTCGCGGTGGGACAGGGCTCTACGAGCAGTACTTC.

This clonotype was counted a few times. This rearrangement joins TRBV7-3 to TRBJ1-1, with D hard to call. The CDR3 consists of 13 residues. V shed 5 bases and J shed 2 bases, with 9 bases lying between them. Per the germline V gene, CDR1 is SGHTA and CDR2 is FQGTGA. The CDR3, as DNA: TGTGCCAGCAGCGCGGGCCCTAACACTGAAGCTTTCTTT. As protein: CASSAGPNTEAFF.

V usage is TRBV6-6 and J usage is TRBJ2-7; a weak D match, TRBD2 (7 bases). Per germline, CDR1 MNHNY and CDR2 SVGAGI (reference sequence). The CDR3 covers 13 residues. V gave up 2 bases and J gave up 5 bases, with 10 bases separating them. CDR3 DNA sequence: TGTGCCAGCAGTTACGGGGGGGCCGACGAGCAGTACTTC. This translates into CASSYGGADEQYF.

This clonotype was detected many times. J is TRBJ2-7 and V is TRBV19, with 8 bases lining up with TRBD1. The junction had 8 bases not matched to a gene; V was cut back by 4 bases and J by 0 bases. The CDR3 sequence is 16 residues long. CDR1 LNHDA and CDR2 SQIVND come from the germline V gene (reference sequence). CDR3 coding DNA: TGTGCCAGTAGTACCGGACAGGGCCGGTCCTCCTACGAGCAGTACTTC. It is translated as CASSTGQGRSSYEQYF. Full variable domain (missing parts from reference TRBV19 and TRBJ2-7): DGGITQSPKYLFRKEGQNVTLSCEQNLNHDAMYWYRQDPGQGLRLIYYSQIVNDFQKGDIAEGYSVSREKKESFPLTVTSAQKNPTAFYLCASSTGQGRSSYEQYFGPGTRLTVT.

This clonotype came up many times. The chain has TRBV30 and TRBJ2-1; 7 nucleotides agree with TRBD2. V was pared by 3 bases and J by 7 bases, with 12 bases of the junction left unmatched. The CDR3 covers 15 residues. Germline loops: CDR1 GTSNPN, CDR2 SVGIG (reference sequence). CDR3 in amino acids: CAWSREVTGPNEQFF. The CDR3 region has the DNA TGTGCCTGGAGCCGGGAGGTCACGGGTCCTAATGAGCAGTTCTTC.